This T cell receptor (beta chain) derives from a study of CD8+ T cells in alopecia areata. Study in general: The protocol delivered tofacitinib for 6 to 18 months, then withdrew it for 6 months.

Sequencing templates came from extracted RNA that was reverse transcribed into cDNA. Here immunoSEQ multiplex PCR was the method, and the copy in TCRdb shows in-frame clones only, minus some. The repertoire includes hundreds of thousands of clones, roughly 69% of them detected once, and around 1.2% sits in the top ten. CDR1 is SQVTM and CDR2 is ANQGSEA in the germline V gene. With V trimmed by 7 bases and J by 7 bases, 9 bases remained unmatched. The CDR3 loop spans 13 amino acids. This TCR derives from a human donor with alopecia areata. The material was CD4+ T cells sorted from blood, obtained at week 0. The chain uses TRBV29-1 and TRBJ2-2; 7 bases align to TRBD1. In DNA, the CDR3 is TGCAGCGCAAGGGACAGTTCGGACGGGGAGCTGTTTTTT. Translation: CSARDSSDGELFF.